The clone carrying this T cell receptor (beta chain) was counted only a few times. Its antigen is not identified. This sample was taken from a study of blood T cells in healthy people across ages. Study-wide results and limits: Age brought a roughly linear fall in TCR beta diversity measured per million T cells.

A second PCR of about 7 to 12 cycles used a sample-barcoded 5' primer and a J-beta primer mix. TCRdb passed the 5' RACE reads through MiXCR, listing each CDR3 protein once. There are hundreds of thousands of distinct CDR3 sequences in the sample; around 21% occur only once, and more than 3% lies in the top ten. Per-sample yields of isolated PBMCs were at least 6 million. Material for sequencing was blood. The sequence came from a man between 70 and 80 years old in good health.

Here the CDR3 reads CASSPPGLRAEAFF. The CDR3 bases are TGTGCCAGCAGCCCTCCGGGGTTGAGGGCTGAAGCTTTCTTT. This rearrangement joins TRBV7-8 to TRBJ1-1; D is unresolved. With 5 bases removed from V and 6 bases from J, the gap between germline ends came to 16 bases. CDR1 is SGHVS, CDR2 FQNEAQ, per germline. The CDR3 loop spans 14 amino acids.